Listed below are T cell receptor beta chains from one sample, sequenced in a study of T cell changes during pregnancy in multiple sclerosis. The protocol was immunoSEQ multiplex PCR, while the TCRdb copy is restricted to in-frame clones and leaves out a portion. The table includes 64,000 or so clones, over 80% detected once. This sample comprised peripheral blood, obtained in the first trimester of pregnancy. All receptors derive from a female donor with multiple sclerosis, enrolled in a pregnancy study. Both conserved end residues are trimmed from each CDR3. Fields, in order: CDR3 protein, clone size, D gene, V gene. D genes are given only for firm matches. A row's size may be missing; if present it is once, few, many or a size class.

ASSWRTGSSYEQY | once | NA | TRBV28
ASSLGTVPYEQY | NA | TRBD1 | TRBV28
ASSLLRLGLNTGELF | once | NA | TRBV5-4
ASRRGAGGYT | NA | NA | TRBV7-9
ASSSQTIYTDTQY | once | NA | TRBV7-2
ASTWRASTNTGELF | NA | NA | TRBV2
ASRLGDFSGNTIY | NA | NA | TRBV6-1
ASSRDRGGTEAF | NA | TRBD1 | TRBV18
ASSGGKQPQH | NA | NA | TRBV7-9
ASSNRDNYEKLF | NA | NA | TRBV2
ASSQEVPGGLYNEQF | NA | TRBD1 | TRBV4-1
ASSLRFQGGYT | NA | NA | TRBV27
ASSARQGAIITDTQY | NA | TRBD1 | TRBV13
ASSPGGEGNNYGYT | NA | NA | TRBV18
ASSEQGTATYEQY | NA | NA | TRBV6-1
ASSFTLGEAEQF | NA | NA | TRBV7-7
ASSHLGTSDEETQY | NA | TRBD2 | TRBV28
ASSGTSGSAPDTQY | NA | TRBD2 | TRBV2
ASSHNQFSEKLF | NA | NA | TRBV6-5
ASSLSGVAFDEQF | NA | NA | TRBV6-5
ASSVAGGPGDEQF | NA | TRBD2 | TRBV9
AWSATGGSSDTQY | NA | TRBD2 | TRBV30
ASSEMVGGYYEQY | few | NA | TRBV6-1
ASTLSRSGNTIY | NA | NA | TRBV7-9
ASSSQAGETQY | NA | NA | TRBV7-2
ASSQTGTGFGYT | once | TRBD1 | TRBV4-3
ASSLTGTGQETQY | NA | TRBD1 | TRBV5-4
ASSETPGQNYGYT | few | TRBD1 | TRBV6-1
ASSPSRVNGQETQY | NA | NA | TRBV7-2
ASRRSGRYTGELF | NA | TRBD2 | TRBV6-5
ASSVGDRGYGNTEAF | once | NA | TRBV9
ASKQDRGSYGYT | NA | TRBD1 | TRBV19
AWSEALRENTEAF | NA | NA | TRBV30
SVAQVITDTQY | NA | NA | TRBV29-1
ASNAGLNEKLF | NA | NA | TRBV19
ASSSLRDRAWETQY | NA | TRBD1 | TRBV6-5
ASSVLAGSYNEQF | NA | TRBD2 | TRBV6-4
ASSSQLAEGYNEQF | NA | NA | TRBV6-5
ASSDSTGGYNEQF | NA | TRBD1 | TRBV6-4
AIRGQGVSYEQY | NA | TRBD1 | TRBV10-3
ASSLAREADTQY | NA | NA | TRBV7-6
ASSSRTSGSGEQY | NA | TRBD2 | TRBV5-1
ASRISPVQSNEQF | NA | NA | TRBV11-2
ASSSQGTSGTNNEQF | NA | TRBD2 | TRBV5-8
ASSLRTGGTDTQY | NA | TRBD1 | TRBV6-6
ASRLEGQGSSTGELF | NA | TRBD1 | TRBV4-2
AWSPTSALDF | NA | NA | TRBV30
ASSLVRQETQY | NA | NA | TRBV18
ASSVGSGTGVDQPQH | NA | TRBD1 | TRBV9
ASSVAPGVTEAF | NA | NA | TRBV9
ASTPGGSGEQY | NA | TRBD2 | TRBV10-2
ASSTAAGALRYNEQF | NA | TRBD2 | TRBV27
ASSLSGGTNYGYT | NA | TRBD1 | TRBV7-8
ASSPLGGRFQSLPSEQF | NA | NA | TRBV5-1
ATSRDPAGYEQY | NA | NA | TRBV15